This T cell receptor (beta chain) was obtained from a study of PD-1 blockade in classical Hodgkin lymphoma. Regarding this clone: Antigen: not known.

Every one of the patients relapsed after autologous stem cell transplantation (brentuximab vedotin exposure was variable). Trimming removed 5 bases from V and 0 bases from J; junction bases left unmatched: 5. This CDR3 has 15 amino acids. The germline V gene has CDR1 MNHEY and CDR2 SMNVEV (reference sequence). Libraries were prepared by immunoSEQ multiplex PCR; TCRdb keeps only in-frame clonotypes and omits some of them. The sample shows 46,000 or so clones, roughly 90% of them seen only once. Study-level points and caveats: Unlike CD8+ TCR diversity, which did not rise significantly by C4D1, CD4+ TCR diversity did.

This specimen consisted of peripheral blood mononuclear cells (PBMCs), obtained at baseline. This rearrangement joins TRBV27 to TRBJ1-1, with TRBD1 matching 8 bases. This TCR was sampled from a human donor with classical Hodgkin lymphoma. Here the CDR3 reads CASSPWTGLNTEAFF. As DNA, the CDR3 is TGTGCCAGCAGTCCCTGGACAGGGTTGAACACTGAAGCTTTCTTT.